This is a list of T cell receptor beta chains from one sample in a study of blood T cell repertoires in COVID-19. Libraries were prepared by immunoSEQ multiplex PCR; TCRdb keeps only in-frame clonotypes and omits some of them. The table includes a few hundred thousand clones, about 83% detected once. Sequencing was performed on peripheral blood. The receptors derive from a young man who had recovered from COVID-19. Both conserved end residues are part of each CDR3. D genes are given only for firm matches. The size of a clone is reported for some rows only, either as once, few or many, or as a class for expanded clones.

d_gene,abundance,v_gene,j_gene,CDR3nt,CDR3aa
.,.,TRBV10-3,TRBJ2-7,TGTGCCATCAGAAATGGCAGGGAGGACGAGCAGTACTTC,CAIRNGREDEQYF
TRBD2,.,TRBV9,TRBJ2-7,TGTGCCAGCAGCGTATCGGGGGGGCAATACGAGCAGTACTTC,CASSVSGGQYEQYF
.,once,TRBV3-1/TRBV3-2,TRBJ1-2,TGTGCCAGCAGCCAATATTTCGGCCCACAGGTAGATGGTGGCTACACCTTC,CASSQYFGPQVDGGYTF
TRBD1,.,TRBV7-8,TRBJ2-1,TGTGCCAGCAGCTTAGATAGCCAGGGACAGGATCACTACAATGAGCAGTTCTTC,CASSLDSQGQDHYNEQFF
.,.,TRBV7-8,TRBJ1-1,TGTGCCAGCAGCCCGAGGGGGATGAACACTGAAGCTTTCTTT,CASSPRGMNTEAFF
TRBD2,.,TRBV19,TRBJ2-2,TGTGCCAGTAGTATAACTAGCGGGGGGTACACCGGGGAGCTGTTTTTT,CASSITSGGYTGELFF
TRBD2,.,TRBV7-7,TRBJ2-2,TGTGCCAGCAGCTCGGGACTAGCGGGGGCCTCACGTGGGGAGCTGTTTTTT,CASSSGLAGASRGELFF
TRBD1,once,TRBV28,TRBJ2-1,TGTGCCAGCAACCAACCCGGACAGGGATACAATGAGCAGTTCTTC,CASNQPGQGYNEQFF
TRBD2,.,TRBV5-4,TRBJ2-5,TGTGCCAGTACCCCATCGGGGGGGAGAGAGACCCAGTACTTC,CASTPSGGRETQYF
.,.,TRBV24-1,TRBJ2-3,TGTGCCACCAGTGAGGAAGGGGGGGCCCAAGATACGCAGTATTTT,CATSEEGGAQDTQYF
TRBD2,.,TRBV9,TRBJ2-3,TGTGCCAGCAGCCCGGACTGGCTAGCGGGGGGGCCGGGCTCCTTAGATACGCAGTATTTT,CASSPDWLAGGPGSLDTQYF
TRBD2,.,TRBV6-5,TRBJ2-1,TGTGCCAGCTGTACTCCCGGGGGGGCCAGGAATGAGCAGTTCTTC,CASCTPGGARNEQFF
TRBD1,.,TRBV5-1,TRBJ2-7,TGCGCCAGCAGCTTCGGGACAGGGGCTCTCGAGCAGTACTTC,CASSFGTGALEQYF
.,.,TRBV18,TRBJ1-2,TGTGCCAGCTCACCCGCCGAGGGGGATGGTGGCTACACCTTC,CASSPAEGDGGYTF
.,.,TRBV19,TRBJ1-5,TGTGCCAGTAGCCGGGACATTAGCAATCAGCCCCAGCATTTT,CASSRDISNQPQHF
.,.,TRBV5-8,TRBJ1-4,TGTGCCAGCAGCTTCAGGTATAATGAAAAACTGTTTTTT,CASSFRYNEKLFF
.,.,TRBV10-1,TRBJ1-1,TGCGCCAGACCCAAAGGGACTGGGAACACTGAAGCTTTCTTT,CARPKGTGNTEAFF
.,.,TRBV10-3,TRBJ1-3,TGTGCCATCAGTGGGGGGCAGGCCTTCTCTGGAAACACCATATATTTT,CAISGGQAFSGNTIYF
TRBD2,.,TRBV2,TRBJ2-5,TGTGCCAGCAGAGGGACTAGCGGGGGGGCCTTTGAGACCCAGTACTTC,CASRGTSGGAFETQYF
.,few,TRBV6-5,TRBJ1-6,TGTGCCAGCAGTACCGTGAAGGGGGGGCAGTCACCCCTCCACTTT,CASSTVKGGQSPLHF
.,.,TRBV27,TRBJ2-2,TGTGCCAGCCGGGAACTCAAAGGGACCGGGGAGCTGTTTTTT,CASRELKGTGELFF
.,few,TRBV7-9,TRBJ1-5,TGTGCCAGCAGCTTAGTTGGCCAGCCCCAGCATTTT,CASSLVGQPQHF
TRBD2,.,TRBV4-1,TRBJ2-2,TGCGCCAGCAGCCGAAGCGGGGCGGTCACCGGGGAGCTGTTTTTT,CASSRSGAVTGELFF
TRBD1,.,TRBV19,TRBJ1-2,TGTGCCAGTAGATACCCAGGGGGCCTCTATGGCTACACCTTC,CASRYPGGLYGYTF
TRBD1,.,TRBV25-1,TRBJ2-2,TGTGCCAGCAGTTCCCCCCTGGGACAGCTAAACACCGGGGAGCTGTTTTTT,CASSSPLGQLNTGELFF
TRBD2,.,TRBV9,TRBJ2-2,TGTGCCAGCAGCGTAGCGGCTAGCGGGGGGGCCGGCGGGGAGCTGTTTTTT,CASSVAASGGAGGELFF
TRBD2,.,TRBV4-1,TRBJ2-5,TGCGCCAGCAGCCTAAGGACTAGCGGGGCCCAAGAGACCCAGTACTTC,CASSLRTSGAQETQYF
TRBD2,.,TRBV6-5,TRBJ2-3,TGTGCCAGCAGTTACGTAGCGGGGTCGTCAGATACGCAGTATTTT,CASSYVAGSSDTQYF
.,.,TRBV3-1/TRBV3-2,TRBJ1-5,TGTGCCAGCAGCCAAGGCTCGGGGCAGGGGCAGCCCCAGCATTTT,CASSQGSGQGQPQHF
.,once,TRBV11-2,TRBJ1-3,TGTGCCAGCAGCACCGACCGGGGAGACACCATATATTTT,CASSTDRGDTIYF
TRBD1,.,TRBV11-2,TRBJ2-2,TGTGCCAAATTACCCTATTCCGGGACAGGATTATCGGGGGAGCTGTTTTTT,CAKLPYSGTGLSGELFF
.,once,TRBV6-6,TRBJ2-2,TGTGCCAGCAGGCCCGAGGGGGGGAGAACCGGGGAGCTGTTTTTT,CASRPEGGRTGELFF
.,.,TRBV7-3,TRBJ2-1,TGTGCCAGCAGCCCAGAACTAGTCGTAAGGTCCTACAATGAGCAGTTCTTC,CASSPELVVRSYNEQFF
TRBD1,.,TRBV6-5,TRBJ1-1,TGTGCCAGCAACCCGACAGGGCGGGGCACTGAAGCTTTCTTT,CASNPTGRGTEAFF
TRBD1,.,TRBV6-1,TRBJ2-1,TGTGCCAGCAGTGAATTGCTCTGGGGACAGGGAAACAATGAGCAGTTCTTC,CASSELLWGQGNNEQFF
.,.,TRBV2,TRBJ2-5,TGTGCCAGCAGTGGGGGCGAGGTTAGAGAGACCCAGTACTTC,CASSGGEVRETQYF
.,.,TRBV6-5,TRBJ2-7,TGTGCCAGCAGTTACTCCGGCAGGTACGAGCAGTACTTC,CASSYSGRYEQYF
.,few,TRBV2,TRBJ1-3,TGTGCCAGCAGGGGACAACTTTATTCTGGAAACACCATATATTTT,CASRGQLYSGNTIYF
TRBD2,once,TRBV19,TRBJ2-3,TGTGCCAGTAGTAAGGTAGCGGGGGGCCGCACAGATACGCAGTATTTT,CASSKVAGGRTDTQYF
.,.,TRBV7-6,TRBJ1-3,TGTGCCAGCAGCTTAGTGGTTGGCGGAGCGACTGGAAACACCATATATTTT,CASSLVVGGATGNTIYF
.,.,TRBV2,TRBJ1-2,TGTGCCAGCAGTGAAGCGCTTCAGGGGACGGGCGGCTACACCTTC,CASSEALQGTGGYTF
TRBD2,.,TRBV5-6,TRBJ2-5,TGTGCCAGCAGCGGGGGGGAGTTAGAGACCCAGTACTTC,CASSGGELETQYF
.,few,TRBV19,TRBJ1-1,TGTGCCAGTAGTTGGTCAGGGATGAACACTGAAGCTTTCTTT,CASSWSGMNTEAFF
TRBD1,.,TRBV24-1,TRBJ1-2,TGTGCCACCAGAAGACAGGGTAGGGACCCAAACTATGGCTACACCTTC,CATRRQGRDPNYGYTF
.,.,TRBV14,TRBJ2-1,TGTGCCAGCAGCCCCGACCACAGGGAAGGGGCTGTACCGGCCTACAATGAGCAGTTCTTC,CASSPDHREGAVPAYNEQFF
TRBD1,once,TRBV5-1,TRBJ1-1,TGCGCCAGCAGCGCGGGACAGCTGAACACTGAAGCTTTCTTT,CASSAGQLNTEAFF
.,.,TRBV12-5,TRBJ1-5,TGTGCTAGTGGTAATGGCCAGCCCCAGCATTTT,CASGNGQPQHF
TRBD1,.,TRBV29-1,TRBJ2-1,TGCAGCTCTTTCCGCCTAGGGACAGGGGGCAATGAGCAGTTCTTC,CSSFRLGTGGNEQFF
.,.,TRBV28,TRBJ1-2,TGTGCCAGCAGCCACGGGACTTACTATGGCTACACCTTC,CASSHGTYYGYTF